This TCR beta chain appears in the sequencing data of a study of a mutant IDH1 vaccine in newly diagnosed glioma. General observations from the study: Vaccine-induced responses were seen in roughly 93% of patients, spanning several MHC alleles.

Time point given: week 11, during vaccination. Each dose delivered 300 ug of mutant IDH1 20-mer peptide subcutaneously with imiquimod. CDR1 is LNHDA, CDR2 SQIVND, per germline (reference sequence). V was shortened by 5 bases and J by 6 bases, with 14 bases between the two germline ends. This CDR3 is built from 14 residues. Profiled with immunoSEQ multiplex PCR; TCRdb holds only in-frame clones, not every one. The sample holds 100,000 to 120,000 clones; roughly 90% are singletons and the top ten take 0.55% to 0.7%. This clone was seen a single time. Its antigen is unknown. The rearrangement joins TRBV19 to TRBJ1-5; TRBD1 is a possible D gene (6 bases). The sequenced sample was PBMCs, obtained from a glioma patient whose treatment included an IDH1 peptide vaccine. The TCR originated in a woman aged 50 to 65 with glioma. Written as DNA, the CDR3 is TGTGCCAGTAGTGCACAGGGATCTGGTCAGCCCCAGCATTTT. Translating gives CASSAQGSGQPQHF. Together with reference TRBV19 and TRBJ1-5, the CDR3 gives the full variable domain: DGGITQSPKYLFRKEGQNVTLSCEQNLNHDAMYWYRQDPGQGLRLIYYSQIVNDFQKGDIAEGYSVSREKKESFPLTVTSAQKNPTAFYLCASSAQGSGQPQHFGDGTRLSIL.